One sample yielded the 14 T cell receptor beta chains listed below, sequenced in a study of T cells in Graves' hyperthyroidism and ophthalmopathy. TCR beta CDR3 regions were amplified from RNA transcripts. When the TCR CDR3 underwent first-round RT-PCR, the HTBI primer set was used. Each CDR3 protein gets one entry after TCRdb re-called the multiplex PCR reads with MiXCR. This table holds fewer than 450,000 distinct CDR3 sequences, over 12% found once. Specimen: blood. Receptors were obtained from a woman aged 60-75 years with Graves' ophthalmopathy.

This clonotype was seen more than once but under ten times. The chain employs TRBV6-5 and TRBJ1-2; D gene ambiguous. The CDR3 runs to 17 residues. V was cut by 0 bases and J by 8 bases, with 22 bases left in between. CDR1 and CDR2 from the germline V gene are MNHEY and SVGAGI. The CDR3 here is CASSYSFPDGPKRGYTF. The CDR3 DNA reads TGTGCCAGCAGTTACTCATTCCCCGACGGCCCTAAGAGGGGCTACACCTTC.

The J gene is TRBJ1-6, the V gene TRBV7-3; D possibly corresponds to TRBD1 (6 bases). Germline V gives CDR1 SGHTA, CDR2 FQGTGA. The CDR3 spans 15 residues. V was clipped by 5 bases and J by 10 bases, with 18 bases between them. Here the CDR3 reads CASSERSQGRSPLHF. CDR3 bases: TGTGCCAGCAGCGAGAGGAGTCAGGGGAGATCACCCCTCCACTTT.

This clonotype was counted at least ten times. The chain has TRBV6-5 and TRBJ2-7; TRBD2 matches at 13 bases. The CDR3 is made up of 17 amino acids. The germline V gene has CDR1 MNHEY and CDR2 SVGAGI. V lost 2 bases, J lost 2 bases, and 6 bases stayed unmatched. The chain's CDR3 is CASSYDGTSGTPYEQYF. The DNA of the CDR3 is TGTGCCAGCAGTTACGACGGGACTAGCGGGACCCCCTACGAGCAGTACTTC.

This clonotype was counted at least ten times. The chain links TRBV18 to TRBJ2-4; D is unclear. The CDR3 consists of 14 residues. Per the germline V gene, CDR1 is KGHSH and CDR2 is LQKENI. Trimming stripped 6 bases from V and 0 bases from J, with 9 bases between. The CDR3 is CASSLDKAKNIQYF. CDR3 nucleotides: TGTGCCAGCTCTCTAGACAAAGCCAAAAACATTCAGTACTTC.

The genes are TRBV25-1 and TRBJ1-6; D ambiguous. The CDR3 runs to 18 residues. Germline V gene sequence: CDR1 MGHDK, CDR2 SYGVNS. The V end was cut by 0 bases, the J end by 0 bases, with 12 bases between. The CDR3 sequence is CASSEYTRRSSYNSPLHF. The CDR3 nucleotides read TGTGCCAGCAGTGAATATACCCGGAGGAGCTCCTATAATTCACCCCTCCACTTT. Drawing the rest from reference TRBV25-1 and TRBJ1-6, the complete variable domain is EADIYQTPRYLVIGTGKKITLECSQTMGHDKMYWYQQDPGMELHLIHYSYGVNSTEKGDLSSESTVSRIRTEHFPLTLESARPSHTSQYLCASSEYTRRSSYNSPLHFGNGTRLTVT.

CDR3 DNA sequence: TGTGCCATCCGACGGGAGGGGGGCACCGGGGAGCTGTTTTTT. It encodes CAIRREGGTGELFF. The rearrangement uses TRBV10-3 and TRBJ2-2; 8 nucleotides agree with TRBD2. The germline CDR1 and CDR2 sequences are ENHRY and SYGVKD. The CDR3 has 14 amino acids. Losses at the gene ends were 8 bases for V and 4 bases for J; bases not matched to a gene: 6.

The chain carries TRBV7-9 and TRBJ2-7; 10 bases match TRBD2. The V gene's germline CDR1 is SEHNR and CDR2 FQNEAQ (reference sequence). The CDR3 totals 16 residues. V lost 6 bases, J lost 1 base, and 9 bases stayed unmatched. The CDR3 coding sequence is TGTGCCAGCAGAAAAACCGGGACTAGCGAGTCCTACGAGCAGTACTTC. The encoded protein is CASRKTGTSESYEQYF.

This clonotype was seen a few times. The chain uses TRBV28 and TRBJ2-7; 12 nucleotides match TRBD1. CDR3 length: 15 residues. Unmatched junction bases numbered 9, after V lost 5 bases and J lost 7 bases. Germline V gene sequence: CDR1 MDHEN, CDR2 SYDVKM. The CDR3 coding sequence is TGTGCCAGCAGTATACCGGGACAGGGGGCGTATGAGCAGTACTTC. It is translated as CASSIPGQGAYEQYF.

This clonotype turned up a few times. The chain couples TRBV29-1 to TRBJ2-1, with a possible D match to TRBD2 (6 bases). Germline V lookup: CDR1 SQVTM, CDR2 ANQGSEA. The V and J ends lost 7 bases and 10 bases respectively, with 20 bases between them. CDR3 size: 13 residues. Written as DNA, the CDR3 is TGCAGCGCCCCGGGACTCCCGCCGGGAGAGCAGTTCTTC. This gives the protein CSAPGLPPGEQFF.

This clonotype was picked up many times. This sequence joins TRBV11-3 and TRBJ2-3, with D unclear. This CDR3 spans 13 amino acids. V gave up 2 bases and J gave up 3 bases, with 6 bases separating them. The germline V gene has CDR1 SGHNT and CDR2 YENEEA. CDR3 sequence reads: CASSLQRTDTQYF. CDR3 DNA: TGTGCCAGCAGCTTACAACGGACAGATACGCAGTATTTT.

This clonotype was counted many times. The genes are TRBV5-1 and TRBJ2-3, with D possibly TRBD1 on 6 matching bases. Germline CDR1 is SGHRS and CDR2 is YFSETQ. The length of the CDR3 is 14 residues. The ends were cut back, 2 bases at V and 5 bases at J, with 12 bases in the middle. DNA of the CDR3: TGCGCCAGCAGCTTCCAGGGGCAGGGAGATACGCAGTATTTT. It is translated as CASSFQGQGDTQYF.

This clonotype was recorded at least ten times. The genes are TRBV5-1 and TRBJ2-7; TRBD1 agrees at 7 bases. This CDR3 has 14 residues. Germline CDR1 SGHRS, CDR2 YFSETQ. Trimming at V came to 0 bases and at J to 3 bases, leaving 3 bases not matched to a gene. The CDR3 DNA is TGCGCCAGCAGCTTGGAGGGGACAGACTACGAGCAGTACTTC. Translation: CASSLEGTDYEQYF.

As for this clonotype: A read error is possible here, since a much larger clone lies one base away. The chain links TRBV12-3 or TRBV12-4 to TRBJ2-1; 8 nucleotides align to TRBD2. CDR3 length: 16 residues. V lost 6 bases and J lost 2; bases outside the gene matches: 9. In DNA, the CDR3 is TGTGCCAGCAGCCCATTAGCGGGGAGCCCCTACAATGAGCAGTTCTTC. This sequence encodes CASSPLAGSPYNEQFF.

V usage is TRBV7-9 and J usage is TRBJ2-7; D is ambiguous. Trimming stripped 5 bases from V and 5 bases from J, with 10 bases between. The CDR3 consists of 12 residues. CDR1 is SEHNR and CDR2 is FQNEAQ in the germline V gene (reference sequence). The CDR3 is CASSPRLDEQYF. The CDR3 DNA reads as TGTGCCAGCAGCCCGCGACTCGACGAGCAGTACTTC.